This T cell receptor beta chain was identified during a study of blood T cell repertoires in COVID-19. In the original workflow: How many nucleated cells were present was estimated from reference gene primer amplification. Produced via immunoSEQ multiplex PCR; TCRdb's table is partial and in-frame only. Clone size and the V and J calls come from that table; the DNA yielded D and trimming. The sample has some 300,000 clones, roughly 89% seen once. CDR1 SGHRS and CDR2 YFSETQ come from the germline V gene. The V and J ends lost 3 bases and 3 bases, in that order; junction bases with no gene match: 2. The CDR3 is 14 residues long. The Seattle site enrolled patients during active infection and followed them longitudinally.

The rearrangement links TRBV5-1 to TRBJ2-7, with TRBD1 matching over 11 bases. The sequence was collected from a woman between 40 and 50 years old with COVID-19, enrolled during active disease. The sequencing input was peripheral blood. The CDR3 bases are TGCGCCAGCAGCTGGGGGACAGGGGGCTACGAGCAGTACTTC. Amino acid sequence: CASSWGTGGYEQYF.